This T cell receptor (beta chain) was captured in a study of CD8+ T cells in alopecia areata. RNA was isolated and reverse transcribed to cDNA, the sequencing template. Here immunoSEQ multiplex PCR was the method, and the copy in TCRdb shows in-frame clones only, minus some. Among about 100,000 clones, 55% to 70% were seen once, and the ten largest hold 16%. Noted treatment: oral pan-JAK inhibitor, 5-10 mg twice daily. The CDR3 runs to 18 residues. Trimming removed 4 bases at V and 1 base at J, with 23 bases between. Germline V CDR1 and CDR2: SGHRS, YFSETQ. The receptor comes from a human donor with alopecia areata. J is TRBJ1-1 and V is TRBV5-1, with a possible D match to TRBD1 (6 bases). The source material was CD8+ T cells sorted from blood, sampled at approximately week 56, from a patient treated with tofacitinib. This chain's CDR3 is CASSLIRPWGLGNTEAFF. Written as DNA, the CDR3 is TGCGCCAGCAGCCTGATACGTCCTTGGGGGCTGGGGAACACTGAAGCTTTCTTT.